This TCR beta chain was identified in a study of regulatory T cells in long-lasting Graves disease. Study-wide background: The study counted Graves' disease as persistent given over 5 years of antithyroid drugs and positive TSH receptor antibodies.

In building TCR beta libraries, iRepertoire HTBI primers were used together with Arm-PCR of CDR3 regions. Authors' analysis steps: The samples yielded about 63 TRBV and 13 to 15 TRBJ segments. TCRdb re-called the multiplex PCR reads through MiXCR, storing one row per CDR3 protein. TCRdb's processing, not the study's, gives the V and J calls here. The sample holds 650,000 to 850,000 distinct CDR3 sequences, about 32% seen once. About this clonotype itself: Its antigen is undetermined.

Described time point: persistent/refractory GD, antithyroid drugs over 5 years with positive TRAb. The authors made the TCR library using RNA they extracted from PBMCs. Germline V gene lookup returns CDR1 SNHLY and CDR2 FYNNEI. There are 15 residues in the CDR3. With 0 bases removed from V and 6 bases from J, the gap between germline ends came to 13 bases. Study-level findings and limits: When disease was persistent, TRBV28, TRBJ1-2 and TRBJ2-5 were the favored segments.

The clonotype originates from a female donor with Graves disease. The sequencing used peripheral blood mononuclear cells (PBMCs), collected when the disease was refractory, from a patient treated with antithyroid drugs. The chain employs TRBV2 and TRBJ2-3; D is perhaps TRBD2 (5 bases). As DNA, the CDR3 is TGTGCCAGCAGTGAAGCTCGCGGGTACCAGGATACGCAGTATTTT. Residues: CASSEARGYQDTQYF.